The next 6 T cell receptor beta chains were all read from a single sample in a study of beta chain features in type 1 diabetes. As every portion of the isolated RNA was reverse transcribed, the sequencing read expressed TCRB transcripts. Libraries were prepared by immunoSEQ multiplex PCR; TCRdb keeps only in-frame clonotypes and omits some of them. Altogether about 150,000 clones are present, around 8% being singletons, with the ten largest covering approximately 0.93%. Findings of the study overall: Across all four CD4+ subsets, people with type 1 diabetes showed modestly shorter TCRB CDR3s.

For these TCRs, the target antigens are not known. Sequencing was done on a sample of central memory CD4+ T cells from blood. These receptors all come from a woman in her 40s with type 1 diabetes.

This clone occurred many times. The chain combines TRBV14 with TRBJ2-7; 15 bases align to TRBD2. In germline, CDR1 is SGHDN, CDR2 FVKESK. The CDR3 has 15 amino acids. The junction had 2 bases not matched to a gene; V was cut back by 5 bases and J by 3 bases. CDR3 in amino acids: CASSGTSGGYYEQYF. The CDR3 bases are TGTGCCAGCAGCGGGACTAGCGGGGGGTACTACGAGCAGTACTTC.

The chain couples TRBV5-1 to TRBJ2-1; 10 bases are shared with TRBD2. The germline V gene encodes CDR1 SGHRS and CDR2 YFSETQ. The CDR3 covers 16 residues. V was pared by 1 base and J by 3 bases, with 4 bases of the junction left unmatched. In DNA, the CDR3 is TGCGCCAGCAGCTTGAGGGGGACTAGCGACTACAATGAGCAGTTCTTC. This encodes CASSLRGTSDYNEQFF.

The V and J genes are TRBV28 and TRBJ2-7; D is perhaps TRBD1 (6 bases). Germline V lookup: CDR1 MDHEN, CDR2 SYDVKM. The length of the CDR3 is 12 residues. The V end was cut by 4 bases, the J end by 5 bases, with 9 bases between. CDR3 coding DNA: TGTGCCAGCAGTTCACAGGGAGACGAGCAGTACTTC. Its translation is CASSSQGDEQYF.

This clone was counted only a few times. This chain links TRBV9 with TRBJ1-4, with D tentatively TRBD1 (5 bases). V was cut by 4 bases and J by 0 bases, with 7 bases left in between. CDR1 is SGDLS, CDR2 YYNGEE, per germline. The CDR3 runs 14 residues. The CDR3 nucleotides read TGTGCCAGCAGCCTGACAGCAACTAATGAAAAACTGTTTTTT. Protein: CASSLTATNEKLFF. Supplemented by reference TRBV9 and TRBJ1-4, the full variable domain reads DSGVTQTPKHLITATGQRVTLRCSPRSGDLSVYWYQQSLDQGLQFLIQYYNGEERAKGNILERFSAQQFPDLHSELNLSSLELGDSALYFCASSLTATNEKLFFGSGTQLSVL.

This clone was seen more than once but under ten times. The chain is built from TRBV5-4 and TRBJ1-1; 9 nucleotides agree with TRBD1. Losses at the gene ends were 2 bases for V and 5 bases for J; bases not matched to a gene: 4. From germline, CDR1 is SGHNT and CDR2 YYREEE (reference sequence). The CDR3 loop spans 14 amino acids. CDR3 sequence (DNA): TGTGCCAGCAGCTTAAAGACAGGGGGGACTGAAGCTTTCTTT. As protein: CASSLKTGGTEAFF.

This clone was seen a few times. The chain employs TRBV7-2 and TRBJ1-5, with D maybe TRBD1 (5 bases). Per germline, CDR1 SGHTA and CDR2 FQGNSA. The length of the CDR3 is 15 residues. V dropped 5 bases and J dropped 8 bases, with 19 bases sitting between them. The DNA for the CDR3 is TGTGCCAGCAGCCCAAGGATCGGGGGTTGGGAGCCCCAGCATTTT. Translated, it gives CASSPRIGGWEPQHF.